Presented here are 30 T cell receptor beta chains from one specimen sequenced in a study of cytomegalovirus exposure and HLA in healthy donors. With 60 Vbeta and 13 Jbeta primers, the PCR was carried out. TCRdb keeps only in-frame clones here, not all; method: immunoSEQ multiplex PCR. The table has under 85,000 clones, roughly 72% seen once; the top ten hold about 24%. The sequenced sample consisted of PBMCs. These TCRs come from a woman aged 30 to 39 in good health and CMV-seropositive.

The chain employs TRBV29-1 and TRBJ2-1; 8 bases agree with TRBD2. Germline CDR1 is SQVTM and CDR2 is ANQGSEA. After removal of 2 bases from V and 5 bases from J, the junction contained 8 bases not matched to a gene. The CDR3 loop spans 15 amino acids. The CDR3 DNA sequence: TGCAGCGTTGAATGGAGCGGGAGTACGGACAATGAGCAGTTCTTC. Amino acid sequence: CSVEWSGSTDNEQFF.

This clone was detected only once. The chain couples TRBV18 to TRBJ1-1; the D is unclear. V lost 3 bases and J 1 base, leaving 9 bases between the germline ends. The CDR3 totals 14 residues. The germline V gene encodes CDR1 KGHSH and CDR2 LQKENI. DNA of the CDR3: TGTGCCAGCTCACCGAAAGGAGAGAACACTGAAGCTTTCTTT. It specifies CASSPKGENTEAFF. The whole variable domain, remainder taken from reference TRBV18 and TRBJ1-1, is NAGVMQNPRHLVRRRGQEARLRCSPMKGHSHVYWYRQLPEEGLKFMVYLQKENIIDESGMPKERFSAEFPKEGPSILRIQQVVRGDSAAYFCASSPKGENTEAFFGQGTRLTVV.

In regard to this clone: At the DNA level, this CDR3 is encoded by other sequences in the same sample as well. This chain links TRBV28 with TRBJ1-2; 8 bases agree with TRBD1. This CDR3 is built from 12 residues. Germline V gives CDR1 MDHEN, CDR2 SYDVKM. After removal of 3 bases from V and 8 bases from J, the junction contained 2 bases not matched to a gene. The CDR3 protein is CASSFSGGGYTF. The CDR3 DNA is TGTGCCAGCAGTTTCTCAGGGGGCGGCTACACCTTC.

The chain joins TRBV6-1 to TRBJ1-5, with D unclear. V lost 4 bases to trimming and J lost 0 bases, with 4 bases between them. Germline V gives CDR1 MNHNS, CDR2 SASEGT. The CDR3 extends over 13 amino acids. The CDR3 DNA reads TGTGCCAGCAGTGTCTATAGCAATCAGCCCCAGCATTTT. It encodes CASSVYSNQPQHF.

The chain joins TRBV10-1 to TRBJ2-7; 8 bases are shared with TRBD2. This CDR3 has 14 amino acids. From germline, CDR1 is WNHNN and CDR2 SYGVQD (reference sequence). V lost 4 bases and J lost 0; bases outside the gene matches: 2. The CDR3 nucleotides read TGCGCCAGCAGTGCCAGCGGGAGCTCCTACGAGCAGTACTTC. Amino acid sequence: CASSASGSSYEQYF.

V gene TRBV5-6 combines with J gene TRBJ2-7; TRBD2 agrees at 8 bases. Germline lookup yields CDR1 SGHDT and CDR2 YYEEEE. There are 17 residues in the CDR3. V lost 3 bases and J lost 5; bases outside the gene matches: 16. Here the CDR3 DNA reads TGTGCCAGCAGCTGGGGGCATGGCGGGAGGCTTAGGAACGAGCAGTACTTC. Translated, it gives CASSWGHGGRLRNEQYF.

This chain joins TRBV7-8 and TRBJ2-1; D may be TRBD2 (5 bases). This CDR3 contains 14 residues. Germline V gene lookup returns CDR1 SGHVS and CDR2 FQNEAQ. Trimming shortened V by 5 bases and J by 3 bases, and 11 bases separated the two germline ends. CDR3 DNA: TGTGCCAGCAGCCTAAGCGGAAACTACAATGAGCAGTTCTTC. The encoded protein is CASSLSGNYNEQFF.

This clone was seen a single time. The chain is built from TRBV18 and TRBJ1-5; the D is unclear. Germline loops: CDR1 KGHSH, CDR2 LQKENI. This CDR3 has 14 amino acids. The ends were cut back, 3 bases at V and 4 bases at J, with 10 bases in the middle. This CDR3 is CASSPIPDNQPQHF. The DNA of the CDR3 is TGTGCCAGCTCACCGATTCCAGATAATCAGCCCCAGCATTTT.

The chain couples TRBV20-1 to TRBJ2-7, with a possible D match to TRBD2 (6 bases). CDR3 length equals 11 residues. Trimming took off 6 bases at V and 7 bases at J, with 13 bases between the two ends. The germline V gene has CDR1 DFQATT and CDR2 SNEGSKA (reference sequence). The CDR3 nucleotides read TGCAGTGCGCCCGTCGGGGGAGAGCAGTACTTC. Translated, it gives CSAPVGGEQYF.

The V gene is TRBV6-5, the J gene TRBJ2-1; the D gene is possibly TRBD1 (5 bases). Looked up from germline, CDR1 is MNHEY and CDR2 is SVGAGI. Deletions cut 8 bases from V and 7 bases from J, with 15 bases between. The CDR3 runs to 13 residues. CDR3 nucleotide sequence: TGTGCCAGCGGGGCGGTTCGGCTGAATGAGCAGTTCTTC. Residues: CASGAVRLNEQFF.

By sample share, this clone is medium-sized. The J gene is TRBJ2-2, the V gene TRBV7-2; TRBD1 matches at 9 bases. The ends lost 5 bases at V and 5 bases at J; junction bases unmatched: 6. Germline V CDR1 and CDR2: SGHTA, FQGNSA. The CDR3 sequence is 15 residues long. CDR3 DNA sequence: TGTGCCAGCAGCCGAGACAGGGGGGGAACCGGGGAGCTGTTTTTT. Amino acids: CASSRDRGGTGELFF. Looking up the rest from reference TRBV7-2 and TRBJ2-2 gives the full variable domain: GAGVSQSPSNKVTEKGKDVELRCDPISGHTALYWYRQSLGQGLEFLIYFQGNSAPDKSGLPSDRFSAERTGGSVSTLTIQRTQQEDSAVYLCASSRDRGGTGELFFGEGSRLTVL.

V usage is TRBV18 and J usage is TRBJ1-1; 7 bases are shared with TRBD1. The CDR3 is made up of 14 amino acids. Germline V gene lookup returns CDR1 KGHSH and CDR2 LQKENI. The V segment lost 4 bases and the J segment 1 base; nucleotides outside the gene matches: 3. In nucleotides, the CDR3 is TGTGCCAGCTCACAGGGGGCGGGGAACACTGAAGCTTTCTTT. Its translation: CASSQGAGNTEAFF.

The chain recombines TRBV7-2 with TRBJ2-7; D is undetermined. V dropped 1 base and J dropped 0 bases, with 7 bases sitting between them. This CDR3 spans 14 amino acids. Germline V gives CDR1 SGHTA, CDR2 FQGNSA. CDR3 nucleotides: TGTGCCAGCAGCTTAGTGCAGGCCTCCTACGAGCAGTACTTC. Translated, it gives CASSLVQASYEQYF.

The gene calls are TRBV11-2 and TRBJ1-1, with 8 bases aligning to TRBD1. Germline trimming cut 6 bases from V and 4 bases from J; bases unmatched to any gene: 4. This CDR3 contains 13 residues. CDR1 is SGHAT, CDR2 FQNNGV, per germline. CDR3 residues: CASRSTGATEAFF. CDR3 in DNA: TGTGCCAGCAGGTCGACAGGGGCCACTGAAGCTTTCTTT.

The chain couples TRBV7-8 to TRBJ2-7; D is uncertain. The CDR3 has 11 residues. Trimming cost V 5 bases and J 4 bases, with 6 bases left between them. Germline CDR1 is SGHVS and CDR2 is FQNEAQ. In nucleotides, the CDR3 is TGTGCCAGCAGCCCAGGTTACGAGCAGTACTTC. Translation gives CASSPGYEQYF. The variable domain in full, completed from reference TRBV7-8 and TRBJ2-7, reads GAGVSQSPRYKVAKRGQDVALRCDPISGHVSLFWYQQALGQGPEFLTYFQNEAQLDKSGLPSDRFFAERPEGSVSTLKIQRTQQEDSAVYLCASSPGYEQYFGPGTRLTVT.

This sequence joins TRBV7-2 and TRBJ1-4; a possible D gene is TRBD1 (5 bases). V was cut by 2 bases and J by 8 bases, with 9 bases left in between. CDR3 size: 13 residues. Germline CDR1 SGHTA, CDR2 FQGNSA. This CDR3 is CASSLQGREKLFF. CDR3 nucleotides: TGTGCCAGCAGCTTACAGGGTCGGGAAAAACTGTTTTTT.

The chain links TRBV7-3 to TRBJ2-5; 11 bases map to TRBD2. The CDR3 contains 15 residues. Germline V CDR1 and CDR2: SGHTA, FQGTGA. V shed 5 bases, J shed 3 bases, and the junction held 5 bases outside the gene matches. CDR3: CASSDSGRAEETQYF. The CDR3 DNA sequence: TGTGCCAGCAGCGATAGCGGGAGGGCCGAAGAGACCCAGTACTTC.

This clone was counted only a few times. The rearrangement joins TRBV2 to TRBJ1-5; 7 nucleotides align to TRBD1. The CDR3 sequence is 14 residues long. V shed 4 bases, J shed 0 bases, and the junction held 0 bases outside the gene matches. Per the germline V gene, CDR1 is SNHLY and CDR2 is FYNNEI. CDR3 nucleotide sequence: TGTGCCAGCAGTGGGGACAGTAGCAATCAGCCCCAGCATTTT. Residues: CASSGDSSNQPQHF.

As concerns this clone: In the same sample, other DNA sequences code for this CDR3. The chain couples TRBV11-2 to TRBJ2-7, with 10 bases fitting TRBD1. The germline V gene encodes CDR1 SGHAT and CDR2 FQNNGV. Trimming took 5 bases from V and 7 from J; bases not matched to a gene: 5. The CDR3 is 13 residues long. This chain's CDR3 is CASSLDRGREQYF. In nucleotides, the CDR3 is TGTGCCAGCAGCCTTGACAGGGGGCGAGAGCAGTACTTC.

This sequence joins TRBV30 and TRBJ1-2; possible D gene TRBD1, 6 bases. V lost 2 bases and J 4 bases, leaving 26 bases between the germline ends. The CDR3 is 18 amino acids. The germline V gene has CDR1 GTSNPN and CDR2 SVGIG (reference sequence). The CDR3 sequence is CAWSYLDSMGWGAYGYTF. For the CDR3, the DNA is TGTGCCTGGAGTTACCTGGACAGCATGGGATGGGGAGCCTATGGCTACACCTTC.

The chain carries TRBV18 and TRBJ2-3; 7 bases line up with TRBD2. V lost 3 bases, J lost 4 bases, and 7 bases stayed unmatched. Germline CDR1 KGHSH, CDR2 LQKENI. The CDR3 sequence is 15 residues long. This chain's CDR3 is CASSPQGRASDTQYF. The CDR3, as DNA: TGTGCCAGCTCACCGCAAGGGAGGGCCTCAGATACGCAGTATTTT. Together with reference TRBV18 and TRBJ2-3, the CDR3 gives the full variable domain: NAGVMQNPRHLVRRRGQEARLRCSPMKGHSHVYWYRQLPEEGLKFMVYLQKENIIDESGMPKERFSAEFPKEGPSILRIQQVVRGDSAAYFCASSPQGRASDTQYFGPGTRLTVL.

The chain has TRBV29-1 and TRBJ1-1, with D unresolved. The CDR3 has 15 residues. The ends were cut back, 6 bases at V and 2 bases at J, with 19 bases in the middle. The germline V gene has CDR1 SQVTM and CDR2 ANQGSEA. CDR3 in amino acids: CSVTRTGGLNTEAFF. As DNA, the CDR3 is TGCAGCGTCACGAGGACGGGAGGCCTAAACACTGAAGCTTTCTTT.

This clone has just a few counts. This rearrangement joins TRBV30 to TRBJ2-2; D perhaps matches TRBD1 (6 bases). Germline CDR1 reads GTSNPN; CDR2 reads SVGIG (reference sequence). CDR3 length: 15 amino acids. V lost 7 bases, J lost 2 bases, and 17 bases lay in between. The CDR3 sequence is CALKPGHRNTGELFF. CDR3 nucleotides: TGTGCCTTGAAGCCGGGACACCGAAACACCGGGGAGCTGTTTTTT.

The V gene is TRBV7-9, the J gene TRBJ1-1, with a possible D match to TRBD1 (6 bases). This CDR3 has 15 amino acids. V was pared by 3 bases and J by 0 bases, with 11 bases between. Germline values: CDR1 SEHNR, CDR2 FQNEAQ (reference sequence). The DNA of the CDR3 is TGTGCCAGCAGCTTTTCAGGGGTCATGAACACTGAAGCTTTCTTT. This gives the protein CASSFSGVMNTEAFF.

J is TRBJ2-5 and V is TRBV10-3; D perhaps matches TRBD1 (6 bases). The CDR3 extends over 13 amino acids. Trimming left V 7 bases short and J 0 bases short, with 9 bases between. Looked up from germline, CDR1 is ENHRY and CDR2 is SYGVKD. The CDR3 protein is CAITDSNQETQYF. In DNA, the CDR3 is TGTGCCATCACGGACAGTAACCAAGAGACCCAGTACTTC.

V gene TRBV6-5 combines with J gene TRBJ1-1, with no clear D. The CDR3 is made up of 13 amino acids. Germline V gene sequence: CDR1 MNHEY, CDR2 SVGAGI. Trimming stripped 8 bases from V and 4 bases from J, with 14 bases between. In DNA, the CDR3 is TGTGCCAGCCGTTTTTCCGAGGTCACTGAAGCTTTCTTT. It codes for CASRFSEVTEAFF.

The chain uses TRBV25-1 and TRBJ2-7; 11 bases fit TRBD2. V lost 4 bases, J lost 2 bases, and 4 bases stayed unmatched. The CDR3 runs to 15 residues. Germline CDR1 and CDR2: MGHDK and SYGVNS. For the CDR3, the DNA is TGTGCCAGCAGTGCCTTTAGCGGGAGGGCCTACGAGCAGTACTTC. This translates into CASSAFSGRAYEQYF.

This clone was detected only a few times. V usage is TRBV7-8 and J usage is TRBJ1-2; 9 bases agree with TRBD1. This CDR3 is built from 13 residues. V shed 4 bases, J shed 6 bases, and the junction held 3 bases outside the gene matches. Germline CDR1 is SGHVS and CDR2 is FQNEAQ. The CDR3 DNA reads TGTGCCAGCAGCTACGGGACAGGGAATGGCTACACCTTC. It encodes CASSYGTGNGYTF.

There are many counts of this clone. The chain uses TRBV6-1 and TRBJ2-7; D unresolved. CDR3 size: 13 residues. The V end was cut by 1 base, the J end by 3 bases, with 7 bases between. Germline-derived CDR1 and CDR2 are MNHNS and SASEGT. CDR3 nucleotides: TGTGCCAGCAGTGAAGGCCCGAGCTACGAGCAGTACTTC. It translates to CASSEGPSYEQYF.

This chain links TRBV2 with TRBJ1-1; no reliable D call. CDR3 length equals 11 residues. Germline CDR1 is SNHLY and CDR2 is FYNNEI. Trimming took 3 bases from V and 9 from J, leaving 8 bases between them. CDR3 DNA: TGTGCCAGCAGTGAGGCCCAGAAAGCTTTCTTT. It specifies CASSEAQKAFF.